The T cell receptor (beta chain) under discussion was sequenced for a study of T cell repertoires in ileal Crohn's disease. Measured with immunoSEQ multiplex PCR; TCRdb has only the in-frame clones, and not every one. The data contain about 13,000 clones, over 60% of them seen just once; the ten biggest clones take up approximately 8.6%. The time point here: neoterminal ileum biopsy at postoperative endoscopy, about 6 months after surgery. Study conclusions and caveats: Compared with non-smokers, active smokers at surgery showed more clonal expansions. Postoperative endoscopy occurred within one year, median about 6.9 months.

As for this clone: Its target is unknown.

Deletions cut 3 bases from V and 4 bases from J, with 16 bases between. Germline loops: CDR1 SGDLS, CDR2 YYNGEE. CDR3 length: 15 amino acids. The chain carries TRBV9 and TRBJ2-5, with a possible D match to TRBD2 (6 bases). The sample taken for sequencing was ileal tissue. This TCR came from an adult with Crohn's disease. CDR3 protein: CASSAGRLALETQYF. CDR3 nucleotide sequence: TGTGCCAGCAGCGCCGGTCGGCTAGCGTTAGAGACCCAGTACTTC.